This TCR beta chain is drawn from a study of blood T cell repertoires in COVID-19. Only in-frame clones appear in the TCRdb table, and some are missing; sequencing was by immunoSEQ multiplex PCR. Among about 320,000 clones listed, 65% to 90% were seen once. Losses at the gene ends were 8 bases for V and 3 bases for J; bases not matched to a gene: 9. This CDR3 has 17 amino acids. Germline CDR1 LNHDA, CDR2 SQIVND (reference sequence). The chain is built from TRBV19 and TRBJ2-6, with 11 bases lining up with TRBD1. The TCR sequence derives from a human donor in a cohort sampled during active COVID-19. Sequenced sample: peripheral blood. The DNA of the CDR3 is TGTGCCAGTCAAGGGGGGACAGGGGGATATGGGGCCAACGTCCTGACTTTC. This encodes CASQGGTGGYGANVLTF.